These 27 T cell receptor beta chains were sequenced from one sample in a study of PD-1 blockade in classical Hodgkin lymphoma. Using immunoSEQ multiplex PCR, the repertoire was profiled, and TCRdb retains in-frame clones only, with some absent. The data show roughly 32,000 clones, 80% to 95% seen once. Time point: cycle 4 day 1 (C4D1), after more than 5 weeks of nivolumab. All trial patients relapsed after autologous stem cell transplantation. Purified CD4+ T cells were obtained from thawed PBMCs through magnetic negative selection. This sample comprised CD4+ T cells from blood, obtained before the fourth cycle of nivolumab. These receptors came from a human donor with classical Hodgkin lymphoma.

Note on this clone: The junction and the germline gene differ at one end; a read error may be behind it. The sample holds other DNA sequences that translate to the same CDR3. V is TRBV6-6 and J is TRBJ1-1, with D hard to call. Germline CDR1 reads MNHNY; CDR2 reads SVGAGI (reference sequence). The CDR3 totals 14 residues. CDR3 nucleotides: TGTGCCAGCACCATCTCAAGTACAAACACTGAAGCCTTCTTT. Encoded protein: CASTISSTNTEAFF.

This chain connects TRBV2 to TRBJ1-1; 8 bases line up with TRBD1. The V and J ends lost 9 bases and 1 base, in that order; junction bases with no gene match: 7. Germline V gives CDR1 SNHLY, CDR2 FYNNEI. CDR3 length: 14 residues. The CDR3 is CASNLRGPNTEAFF. The DNA for the CDR3 is TGTGCCAGTAACCTCAGGGGGCCGAACACTGAAGCTTTCTTT.

This chain joins TRBV29-1 and TRBJ2-2; possible D gene TRBD1, 6 bases. With 4 bases removed from V and 4 bases from J, the gap between germline ends came to 13 bases. The CDR3 consists of 14 residues. Germline V gene sequence: CDR1 SQVTM, CDR2 ANQGSEA. The CDR3 nucleotides are TGCAGCGTTGTAAGGCAGGGGCCCACCGGGGAGCTGTTTTTT. This encodes CSVVRQGPTGELFF.

This clone was seen only once. The V and J genes are TRBV7-3 and TRBJ2-1; TRBD2 matches at 7 bases. V lost 0 bases and J lost 4; bases outside the gene matches: 6. Germline CDR1 SGHTA, CDR2 FQGTGA. The CDR3 has 16 amino acids. The CDR3 DNA is TGTGCCAGCAGCTTAACGTTGCAGCGGGATTACAATGAGCAGTTCTTC. It translates to CASSLTLQRDYNEQFF. Drawing the rest from reference TRBV7-3 and TRBJ2-1, the complete variable domain is GAGVSQTPSNKVTEKGKYVELRCDPISGHTALYWYRQSLGQGPEFLIYFQGTGAADDSGLPNDRFFAVRPEGSVSTLKIQRTERGDSAVYLCASSLTLQRDYNEQFFGPGTRLTVL.

The rearrangement links TRBV25-1 to TRBJ1-2, with 7 bases matching TRBD1. V lost 2 bases, J lost 8 bases, and 11 bases stayed unmatched. Germline CDR1 is MGHDK and CDR2 is SYGVNS. CDR3 length: 15 residues. The CDR3 DNA is TGTGCCAGCAGTGAAAATAGCCGTACAGGGGTCGGCTACACCTTC. It is translated as CASSENSRTGVGYTF.

The rearrangement links TRBV30 to TRBJ1-1; D remains unclear. CDR1 and CDR2 (germline): GTSNPN, SVGIG (reference sequence). The V and J ends lost 7 bases and 2 bases respectively, with 20 bases between them. CDR3 length equals 15 residues. The CDR3 is CASTGSGRVNTEAFF. Written as DNA, the CDR3 is TGTGCCTCCACCGGGTCCGGGCGGGTTAACACTGAAGCTTTCTTT.

This clone has a handful of counts. The J gene is TRBJ1-1, the V gene TRBV7-3, with D possibly matching TRBD1 (6 bases). The germline V and J ends were trimmed by 4 bases and 3 bases, with 9 bases remaining between them. The CDR3 loop spans 13 amino acids. Germline assignment: CDR1 SGHTA and CDR2 FQGTGA. DNA of the CDR3: TGTGCCAGCAGCTCGGACAGAGACACTGAAGCTTTCTTT. Amino acids: CASSSDRDTEAFF. The whole variable domain, filled in from reference TRBV7-3 and TRBJ1-1, reads GAGVSQTPSNKVTEKGKYVELRCDPISGHTALYWYRQSLGQGPEFLIYFQGTGAADDSGLPNDRFFAVRPEGSVSTLKIQRTERGDSAVYLCASSSDRDTEAFFGQGTRLTVV.

This chain connects TRBV11-2 to TRBJ2-1, with D possibly TRBD2 on 7 matching bases. This CDR3 spans 17 amino acids. V lost 4 bases and J 3 bases, leaving 19 bases between the germline ends. Per germline, CDR1 SGHAT and CDR2 FQNNGV. Here the CDR3 DNA reads TGTGCCAGCAGCTCTCCGGGGGGAGGGGGAAACTACAATGAGCAGTTCTTC. The encoded protein is CASSSPGGGGNYNEQFF.

The chain links TRBV5-1 to TRBJ1-2; 9 positions agree with TRBD1. The CDR3 has 15 residues. CDR1 and CDR2 from the germline V gene are SGHRS and YFSETQ. The V segment lost 2 bases and the J segment 7 bases; nucleotides outside the gene matches: 9. The CDR3 bases are TGCGCCAGCAGCTTACGACAGGGGGAGCTTTCTGGCTACACCTTC. It yields the protein CASSLRQGELSGYTF. The full variable domain, rest sourced from reference TRBV5-1 and TRBJ1-2, is KAGVTQTPRYLIKTRGQQVTLSCSPISGHRSVSWYQQTPGQGLQFLFEYFSETQRNKGNFPGRFSGRQFSNSRSEMNVSTLELGDSALYLCASSLRQGELSGYTFGSGTRLTVV.

The J gene is TRBJ2-7, the V gene TRBV11-2; D is unresolved. CDR3 length equals 16 residues. The germline V and J ends were trimmed by 1 base and 0 bases, with 13 bases remaining between them. Germline loops: CDR1 SGHAT, CDR2 FQNNGV. The CDR3 here is CASSLGGSGSSYEQYF. CDR3 bases: TGTGCCAGCAGCTTAGGTGGATCAGGCAGCTCCTACGAGCAGTACTTC.

The chain combines TRBV6-5 with TRBJ2-7; perhaps TRBD2 as D (6 bases). Trimming stripped 3 bases from V and 1 base from J, with 7 bases between. The CDR3 totals 13 residues. Germline values: CDR1 MNHEY, CDR2 SVGAGI. CDR3 DNA sequence: TGTGCCAGCAGTTATGCGGGGTCCTACGAGCAGTACTTC. This sequence encodes CASSYAGSYEQYF.

The chain carries TRBV9 and TRBJ1-3; D is ambiguous. V was cut by 3 bases and J by 1 base, with 5 bases left in between. This CDR3 contains 13 residues. Germline loops: CDR1 SGDLS, CDR2 YYNGEE. CDR3 sequence (DNA): TGTGCCAGCAGCGATGGGTCTGGAAACACCATATATTTT. Translating it yields CASSDGSGNTIYF.

The genes are TRBV5-1 and TRBJ2-2, with D maybe TRBD1 (5 bases). The CDR3 has 17 residues. The V and J ends lost 0 bases and 3 bases respectively, with 15 bases between them. Germline V gene lookup returns CDR1 SGHRS and CDR2 YFSETQ. The DNA for the CDR3 is TGCGCCAGCAGCTTGGATGTCATCAGGGTGGACACCGGGGAGCTGTTTTTT. This codes for CASSLDVIRVDTGELFF.

V is TRBV15 and J is TRBJ2-3, with D possibly being TRBD1 or TRBD2 (6 bases each). This CDR3 has 18 amino acids. CDR1 LNHNV and CDR2 YYDKDF come from the germline V gene (reference sequence). Between the trimmed V and J ends, which lost 0 bases and 1 base, there was a span of 17 bases. In DNA form, the CDR3 reads TGTGCCACCAGCAGAGAATCAGGACTCGGGGGCCGCACAGATACGCAGTATTTT. This codes for CATSRESGLGGRTDTQYF.

The V and J genes are TRBV5-1 and TRBJ2-5; 7 positions agree with TRBD2. After removal of 0 bases from V and 6 bases from J, the junction contained 8 bases not matched to a gene. CDR3 length equals 15 residues. Germline-derived CDR1 and CDR2 are SGHRS and YFSETQ. The CDR3 region is CASSLDGGGSQTQYF. As DNA, the CDR3 is TGCGCCAGCAGCTTGGATGGGGGAGGGTCACAGACCCAGTACTTC.

V usage is TRBV11-2 and J usage is TRBJ2-3, with D perhaps matching TRBD1 (6 bases). The V end was cut by 0 bases, the J end by 1 base, with 14 bases between. Germline-derived CDR1 and CDR2 are SGHAT and FQNNGV. The CDR3 length is 17 residues. The CDR3 loop is CASSLDARGVGTDTQYF. CDR3 coding DNA: TGTGCCAGCAGCTTAGATGCCAGGGGAGTGGGCACAGATACGCAGTATTTT.

The chain recombines TRBV19 with TRBJ1-2; weak D call: TRBD1 (5 bases). CDR1 and CDR2 from the germline V gene are LNHDA and SQIVND (reference sequence). This CDR3 region has 16 residues. With 7 bases removed from V and 6 bases from J, the gap between germline ends came to 24 bases. This CDR3 reads CASTPTGGGRNDGYTF. The DNA for the CDR3 is TGTGCCAGTACCCCGACCGGGGGGGGGAGGAATGATGGCTACACCTTC.

This chain joins TRBV19 and TRBJ1-2; D not certain. V was trimmed by 5 bases and J by 0 bases, leaving 13 bases between them. Germline values: CDR1 LNHDA, CDR2 SQIVND (reference sequence). This CDR3 contains 15 residues. The CDR3 protein is CASSPYPGANYGYTF. Written as DNA, the CDR3 is TGTGCCAGTAGTCCGTATCCGGGAGCTAACTATGGCTACACCTTC.

CDR3 amino acids: CASSTGYSGANVLTF. The CDR3 coding sequence is TGCGCCAGCAGCACAGGTTACTCTGGGGCCAACGTCCTGACTTTC. The chain links TRBV5-1 to TRBJ2-6; TRBD1 might be the D (5 bases). Germline loops: CDR1 SGHRS, CDR2 YFSETQ. The V gene lost 4 bases and the J gene lost 0 bases, with 8 bases spanning the gap. The length of the CDR3 is 15 residues.

The chain is built from TRBV7-2 and TRBJ2-1, with TRBD1 matching over 9 bases. Germline assignment: CDR1 SGHTA and CDR2 FQGNSA. After removal of 1 base from V and 4 bases from J, the junction contained 2 bases not matched to a gene. CDR3 size: 15 residues. Here the CDR3 DNA reads TGTGCCAGCAGCTTAGGGACAGGGGAATACAATGAGCAGTTCTTC. The encoded protein is CASSLGTGEYNEQFF.

The chain has TRBV7-3 and TRBJ2-1; TRBD2 might be the D (7 bases). Trimming pared 4 bases from V and 16 bases from J, leaving 23 bases between. The CDR3 covers 14 residues. Germline CDR1 SGHTA, CDR2 FQGTGA. Written as DNA, the CDR3 is TGTGCCAGCAGCTCCCAAGGGGGGAGGGCCATGTTATTCTTC. This codes for CASSSQGGRAMLFF.

This chain joins TRBV5-1 and TRBJ1-2; a weak D match, TRBD1 (5 bases). Per the germline V gene, CDR1 is SGHRS and CDR2 is YFSETQ. Trimming left V 3 bases short and J 6 bases short, with 15 bases between. The CDR3 runs to 14 residues. The CDR3 here is CASSWGPEPDGYTF. CDR3 sequence (DNA): TGCGCCAGCAGCTGGGGCCCCGAACCCGATGGCTACACCTTC.

The table lists this clone with a few counts. V usage is TRBV7-9 and J usage is TRBJ1-5; D gene unclear. Between the trimmed V and J ends, which lost 3 bases and 4 bases, there was a span of 10 bases. CDR3 length equals 14 residues. CDR1 is SEHNR and CDR2 is FQNEAQ in the germline V gene (reference sequence). The CDR3 loop reads CASSFGRENQPQHF. CDR3 DNA: TGTGCCAGCAGCTTTGGACGAGAAAATCAGCCCCAGCATTTT.

The chain has TRBV28 and TRBJ2-7, with D unresolved. The length of the CDR3 is 11 residues. V gave up 6 bases and J gave up 8 bases, with 11 bases separating them. CDR1 MDHEN and CDR2 SYDVKM come from the germline V gene. CDR3 sequence (DNA): TGTGCCAGCAGCGACGCGAGGAAGCAGTACTTC. Its protein is CASSDARKQYF.

The CDR3 region has the DNA TGTGCCACCTCTCGTGGGACAGCGGGGCGCACAGATACGCAGTATTTT. Translating it yields CATSRGTAGRTDTQYF. J is TRBJ2-3 and V is TRBV28; D may match TRBD1 or TRBD2 (7 bases each). The CDR3 has 16 amino acids. Germline-derived CDR1 and CDR2 are MDHEN and SYDVKM. Trimming left V 10 bases short and J 1 base short, with 21 bases between.

The V call is TRBV30, the J call TRBJ1-2; no clear D gene. The CDR3 has 14 amino acids. Germline V CDR1 and CDR2: GTSNPN, SVGIG (reference sequence). V gave up 1 base and J gave up 1 base, with 10 bases separating them. Here the CDR3 reads CAWSGQRVNYGYTF. The CDR3 DNA reads TGTGCCTGGAGTGGGCAGCGAGTTAACTATGGCTACACCTTC.

The rearrangement joins TRBV30 to TRBJ2-7; TRBD1 is a possible D gene (6 bases). CDR1 is GTSNPN, CDR2 SVGIG, per germline (reference sequence). The CDR3 covers 14 residues. Trimming took off 5 bases at V and 2 bases at J, with 16 bases between the two ends. In DNA, the CDR3 is TGTGCCTGGGGTCAACAGGGATTTCCCTACGAGCAGTACTTC. Amino acids: CAWGQQGFPYEQYF.